The following is a TCR beta chain sequence with its context. The sample holds other DNA sequences that translate to the same CDR3. This specimen comes from a study of shared clonotypes between healthy human individuals. This CDR3 is built from 12 residues. CDR1 is MDHEN and CDR2 is SYDVKM in the germline V gene. Trimming pared 5 bases from V and 7 bases from J, leaving 8 bases between. Assay used: immunoSEQ multiplex PCR; TCRdb lists only in-frame clones, some missing. This table holds about 1.1 million clones, approximately 77% found once. The gene calls are TRBV28 and TRBJ2-2, with D uncertain. Material for sequencing was memory CD4+ T cells from PBMCs. As for subset: CD45RA-negative fraction. This TCR was sampled from a man between 18 and 29 years old in good health. Some clones in this sample may be carry-over from other donors' samples. The CDR3: CASSPWGGELFF. CDR3 bases: TGTGCCAGCAGTCCGTGGGGCGGGGAGCTGTTTTTT. Full variable domain (rest looked up from reference TRBV28 and TRBJ2-2): DVKVTQSSRYLVKRTGEKVFLECVQDMDHENMFWYRQDPGLGLRLIYFSYDVKMKEKGDIPEGYSVSREKKERFSLILESASTNQTSMYLCASSPWGGELFFGEGSRLTVL.